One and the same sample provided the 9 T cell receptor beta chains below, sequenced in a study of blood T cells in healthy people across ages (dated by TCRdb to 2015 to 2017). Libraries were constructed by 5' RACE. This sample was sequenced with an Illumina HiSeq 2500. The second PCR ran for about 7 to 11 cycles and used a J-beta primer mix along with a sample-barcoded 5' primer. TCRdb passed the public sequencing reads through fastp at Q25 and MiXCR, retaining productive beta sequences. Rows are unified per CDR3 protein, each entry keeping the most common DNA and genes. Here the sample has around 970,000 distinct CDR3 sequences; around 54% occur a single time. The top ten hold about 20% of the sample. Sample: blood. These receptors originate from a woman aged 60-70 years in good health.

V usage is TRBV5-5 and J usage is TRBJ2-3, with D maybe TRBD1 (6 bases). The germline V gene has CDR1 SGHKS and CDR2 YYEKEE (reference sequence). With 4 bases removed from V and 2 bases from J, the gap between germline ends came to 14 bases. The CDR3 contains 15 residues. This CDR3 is CASSPWTVFTDTQYF. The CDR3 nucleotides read TGTGCCAGCAGCCCGTGGACAGTCTTCACAGATACGCAGTATTTT.

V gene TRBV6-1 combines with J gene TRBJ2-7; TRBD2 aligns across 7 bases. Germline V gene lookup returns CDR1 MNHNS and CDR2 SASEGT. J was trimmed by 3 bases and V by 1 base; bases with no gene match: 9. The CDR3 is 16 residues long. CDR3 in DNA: TGTGCCAGCAGTGAAGGGTTGGCGGGAGTTGGCTACGAGCAGTACTTC. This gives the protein CASSEGLAGVGYEQYF.

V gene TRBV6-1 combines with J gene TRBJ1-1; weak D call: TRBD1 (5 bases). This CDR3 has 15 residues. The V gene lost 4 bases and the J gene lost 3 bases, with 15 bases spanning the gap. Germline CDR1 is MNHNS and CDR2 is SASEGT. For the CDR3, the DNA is TGTGCCAGCAGTGGACTCTGGGGGGGGGACACTGAAGCTTTCTTT. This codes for CASSGLWGGDTEAFF.

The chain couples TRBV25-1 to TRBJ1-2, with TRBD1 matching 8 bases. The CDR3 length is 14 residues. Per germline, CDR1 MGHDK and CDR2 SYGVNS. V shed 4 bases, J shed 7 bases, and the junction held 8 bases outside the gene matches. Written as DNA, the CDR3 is TGTGCCAGCAGTGGACCTTCCGGGACAGGTGGCTACACCTTC. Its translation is CASSGPSGTGGYTF.

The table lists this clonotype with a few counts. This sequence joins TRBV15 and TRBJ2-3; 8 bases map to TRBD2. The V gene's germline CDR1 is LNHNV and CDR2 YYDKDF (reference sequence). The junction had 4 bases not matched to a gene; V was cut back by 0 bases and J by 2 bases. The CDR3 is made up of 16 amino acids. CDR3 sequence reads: CATSREAGVDTDTQYF. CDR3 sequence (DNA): TGTGCCACCAGCAGAGAAGCGGGAGTGGACACAGATACGCAGTATTTT.

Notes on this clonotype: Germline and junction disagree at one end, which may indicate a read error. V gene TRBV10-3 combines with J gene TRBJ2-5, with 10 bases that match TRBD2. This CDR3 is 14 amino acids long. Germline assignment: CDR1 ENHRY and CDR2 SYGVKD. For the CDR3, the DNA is TGTGCCATCAGTGCTGCTAGCGGGAGAGAGACCCAGCACTTC. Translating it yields CAISAASGRETQHF.

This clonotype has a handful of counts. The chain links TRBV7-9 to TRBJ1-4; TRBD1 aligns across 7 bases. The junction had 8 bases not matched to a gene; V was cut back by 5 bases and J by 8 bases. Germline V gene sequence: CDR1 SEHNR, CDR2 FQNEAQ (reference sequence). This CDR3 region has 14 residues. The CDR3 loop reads CASSKDRVSEKLFF. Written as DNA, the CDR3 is TGTGCCAGCAGCAAAGACAGGGTTAGCGAAAAACTGTTTTTT.

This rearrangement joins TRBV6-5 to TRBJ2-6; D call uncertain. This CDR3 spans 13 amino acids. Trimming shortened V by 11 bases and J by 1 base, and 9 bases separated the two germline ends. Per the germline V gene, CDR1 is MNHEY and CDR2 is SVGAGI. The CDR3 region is CAATRSGANVLTF. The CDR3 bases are TGTGCCGCGACCAGGTCTGGGGCCAACGTCCTGACTTTC.

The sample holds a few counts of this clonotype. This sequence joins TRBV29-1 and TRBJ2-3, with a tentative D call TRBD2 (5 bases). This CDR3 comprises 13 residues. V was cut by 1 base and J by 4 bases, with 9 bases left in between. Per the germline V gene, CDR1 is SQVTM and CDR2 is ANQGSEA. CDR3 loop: CSVEGGIADTQYF. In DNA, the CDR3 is TGCAGCGTTGAAGGAGGGATCGCAGATACGCAGTATTTT.